Presented here are 5 T cell receptor beta chains from one specimen sequenced in a study of T cell changes during pregnancy in multiple sclerosis. Some clones are missing from TCRdb's copy, which holds only in-frame ones; the method was immunoSEQ multiplex PCR. In the table there are approximately 100,000 clones, approximately 90% of which are singletons. The material was peripheral blood, obtained after pregnancy. All receptors derive from a female donor with multiple sclerosis, enrolled in a pregnancy study.

The rearrangement joins TRBV11-2 to TRBJ2-1, with D maybe TRBD1 (6 bases). Germline V lookup: CDR1 SGHAT, CDR2 FQNNGV. The CDR3 is made up of 16 amino acids. Trimming removed 5 bases from V and 7 bases from J, with 21 bases in between. DNA of the CDR3: TGTGCCAGCAGCGGGCTCTTGTGGGGGCAAGTAAATGAGCAGTTCTTC. Its translation is CASSGLLWGQVNEQFF. The variable domain in full, with the rest retrieved from reference TRBV11-2 and TRBJ2-1, is EAGVAQSPRYKIIEKRQSVAFWCNPISGHATLYWYQQILGQGPKLLIQFQNNGVVDDSQLPKDRFSAERLKGVDSTLKIQPAKLEDSAVYLCASSGLLWGQVNEQFFGPGTRLTVL.

The rearrangement links TRBV6-1 to TRBJ1-2; D not certain. V was shortened by 2 bases and J by 7 bases, with 20 bases between the two germline ends. The germline V gene has CDR1 MNHNS and CDR2 SASEGT. CDR3 length: 16 amino acids. The CDR3 here is CASSEFRGRELAGYTF. The CDR3 nucleotides are TGTGCCAGCAGTGAATTTAGAGGTCGGGAGCTAGCTGGCTACACCTTC.

The chain has TRBV7-9 and TRBJ2-7, with D tentatively TRBD1 (5 bases). V lost 5 bases to trimming and J lost 1 base, with 18 bases between them. There are 16 residues in the CDR3. Germline CDR1 SEHNR, CDR2 FQNEAQ (reference sequence). The CDR3: CASSRLPTDSSYEQYF. The DNA of the CDR3 is TGTGCCAGCAGCCGATTACCCACCGACAGTTCCTACGAGCAGTACTTC.

The J gene is TRBJ2-7, the V gene TRBV29-1, with 7 bases identical to TRBD1. Germline V gene sequence: CDR1 SQVTM, CDR2 ANQGSEA. The CDR3 is 13 amino acids. The V gene end was trimmed by 4 bases and the J gene end by 1 base; junction bases not matched to a gene: 4. The DNA of the CDR3 is TGCAGCGTTGGACAGGGAGAATCCTACGAGCAGTACTTC. It specifies CSVGQGESYEQYF.

V usage is TRBV4-1 and J usage is TRBJ2-5; 12 bases line up with TRBD2. J lost 4 bases, V lost 0 bases, and 6 bases had no gene match. Germline values: CDR1 MGHRA, CDR2 YSYEKL. This CDR3 contains 17 residues. CDR3 coding DNA: TGCGCCAGCAGCCAAGATGGAGGACTAGCGGGGAGAGAGACCCAGTACTTC. It yields the protein CASSQDGGLAGRETQYF.